Described below is a single T cell receptor beta chain sequence and its context. No antigen is known for it. The CDR3 contains 15 residues. Germline V lookup: CDR1 MGHRA, CDR2 YSYEKL. The V segment lost 5 bases and the J segment 3 bases; nucleotides outside the gene matches: 7. These data belong to a study of a mutant IDH1 vaccine in newly diagnosed glioma. Time point of the sample: week 11, during vaccination. Every vaccine dose comprised 300 ug of mutant IDH1 20-mer peptide plus topical imiquimod. TCRdb's table, derived via immunoSEQ multiplex PCR, lists solely in-frame clones and lacks some. The table includes tens of thousands of clones, around 80% detected once. Whole-study results and caveats: Of all patients, around 94% showed vaccine-induced immune responses.

The starting material was PBMCs, obtained from a glioma patient whose treatment included an IDH1 peptide vaccine. This receptor was identified in a man between 35 and 55 years old with glioma. The rearrangement joins TRBV4-1 to TRBJ1-5; 7 bases align to TRBD1. This CDR3 reads CASSFGQASNQPQHF. Here the CDR3 DNA reads TGCGCCAGCAGCTTCGGACAGGCCTCCAATCAGCCCCAGCATTTT.